This T cell receptor beta chain appears in the sequencing data of a study of T cell responses to AZD1222 COVID-19 vaccine. Regarding the study as a whole: Only after the peak T cell response were repertoires sampled. The span of vaccine-associated CD4 TCRs extended across spike, with dominance at 160-218 and 743-854.

The CDR3 covers 17 residues. V lost 0 bases and J lost 2, with 15 bases in between. Germline CDR1 and CDR2: MNHGY and SVAAGI. For this clone: Antigen unknown.

Method: immunoSEQ multiplex PCR; TCRdb's copy keeps in-frame clones and lacks some. Of around 95,000 clones listed, 80% to 90% were seen once; the top ten hold over 4%. The chain joins TRBV6-9 to TRBJ2-3; possibly TRBD1 or TRBD2 for D (6 bases each). Material: peripheral blood, obtained on day 0 of MenACWY control vaccination. This clonotype was obtained from an adult in good health. The CDR3: CASSYSGGRCNTDTQYF. CDR3 in DNA: TGTGCCAGCAGTTATTCTGGGGGGCGTTGTAACACAGATACGCAGTATTTT.